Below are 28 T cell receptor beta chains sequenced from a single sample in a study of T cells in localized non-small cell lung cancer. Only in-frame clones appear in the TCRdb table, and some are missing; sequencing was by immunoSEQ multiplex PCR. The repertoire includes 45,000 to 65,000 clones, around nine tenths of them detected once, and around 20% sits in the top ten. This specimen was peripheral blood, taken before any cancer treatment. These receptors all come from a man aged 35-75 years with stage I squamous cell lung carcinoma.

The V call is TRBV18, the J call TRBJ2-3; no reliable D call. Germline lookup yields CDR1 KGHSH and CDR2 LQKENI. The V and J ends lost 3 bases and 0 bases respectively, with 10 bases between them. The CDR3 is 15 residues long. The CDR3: CASSPLSTSTDTQYF. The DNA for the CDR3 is TGTGCCAGCTCACCTCTCTCCACTAGCACAGATACGCAGTATTTT. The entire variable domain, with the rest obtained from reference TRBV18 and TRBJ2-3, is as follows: NAGVMQNPRHLVRRRGQEARLRCSPMKGHSHVYWYRQLPEEGLKFMVYLQKENIIDESGMPKERFSAEFPKEGPSILRIQQVVRGDSAAYFCASSPLSTSTDTQYFGPGTRLTVL.

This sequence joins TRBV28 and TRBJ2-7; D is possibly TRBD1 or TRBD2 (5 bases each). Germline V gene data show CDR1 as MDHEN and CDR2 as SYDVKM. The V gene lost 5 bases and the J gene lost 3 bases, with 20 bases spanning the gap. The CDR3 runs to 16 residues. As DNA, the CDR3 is TGTGCCAGCAGTGCTCAGGGAGTTCAGTGGAACTACGAGCAGTACTTC. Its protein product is CASSAQGVQWNYEQYF.

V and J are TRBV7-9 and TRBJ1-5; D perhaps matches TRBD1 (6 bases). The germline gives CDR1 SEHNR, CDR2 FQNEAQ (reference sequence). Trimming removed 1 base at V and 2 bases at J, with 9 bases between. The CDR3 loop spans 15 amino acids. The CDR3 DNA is TGTGCCAGCAGCTTAGGGACAGTGGGCAATCAGCCCCAGCATTTT. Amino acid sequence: CASSLGTVGNQPQHF.

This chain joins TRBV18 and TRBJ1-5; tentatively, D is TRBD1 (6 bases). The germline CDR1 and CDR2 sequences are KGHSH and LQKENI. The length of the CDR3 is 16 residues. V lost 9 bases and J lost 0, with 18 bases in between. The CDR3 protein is CASSGIGGFSNQPQHF. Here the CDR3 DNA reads TGTGCCAGTTCAGGTATAGGGGGTTTTAGCAATCAGCCCCAGCATTTT. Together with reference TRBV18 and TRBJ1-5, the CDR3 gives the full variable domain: NAGVMQNPRHLVRRRGQEARLRCSPMKGHSHVYWYRQLPEEGLKFMVYLQKENIIDESGMPKERFSAEFPKEGPSILRIQQVVRGDSAAYFCASSGIGGFSNQPQHFGDGTRLSIL.

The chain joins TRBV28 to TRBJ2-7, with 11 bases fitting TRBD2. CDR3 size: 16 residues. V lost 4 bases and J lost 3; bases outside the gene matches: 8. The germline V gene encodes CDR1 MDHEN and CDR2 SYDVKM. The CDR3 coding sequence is TGTGCCAGCAGTTCGACTAGCGGGAACACCATCTACGAGCAGTACTTC. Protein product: CASSSTSGNTIYEQYF.

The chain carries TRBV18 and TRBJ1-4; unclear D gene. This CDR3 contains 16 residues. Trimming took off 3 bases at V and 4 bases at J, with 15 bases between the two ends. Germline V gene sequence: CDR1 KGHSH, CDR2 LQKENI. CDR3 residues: CASSPSARTFNEKLFF. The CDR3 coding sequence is TGTGCCAGCTCACCCTCGGCGAGGACTTTTAATGAAAAACTGTTTTTT.

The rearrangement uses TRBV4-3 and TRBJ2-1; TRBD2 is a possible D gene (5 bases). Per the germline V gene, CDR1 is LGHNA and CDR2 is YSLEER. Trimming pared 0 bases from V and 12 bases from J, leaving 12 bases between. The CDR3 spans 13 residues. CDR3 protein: CASSQEIRTSQFF. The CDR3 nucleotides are TGCGCCAGCAGCCAAGAAATCAGGACTTCGCAGTTCTTC.

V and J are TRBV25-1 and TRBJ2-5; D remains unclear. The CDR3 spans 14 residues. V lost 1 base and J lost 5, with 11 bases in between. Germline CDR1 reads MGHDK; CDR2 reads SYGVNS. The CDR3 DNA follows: TGTGCCAGCAGTGAATCGGGCCGCAGGGAGACCCAGTACTTC. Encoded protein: CASSESGRRETQYF.

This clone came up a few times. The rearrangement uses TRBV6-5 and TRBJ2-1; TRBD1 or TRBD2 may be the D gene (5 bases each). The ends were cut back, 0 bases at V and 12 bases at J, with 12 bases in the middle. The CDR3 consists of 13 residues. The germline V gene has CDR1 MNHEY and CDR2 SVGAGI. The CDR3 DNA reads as TGTGCCAGCAGTTACTCTGCCGGGGCAGGGCAGTTCTTC. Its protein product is CASSYSAGAGQFF.

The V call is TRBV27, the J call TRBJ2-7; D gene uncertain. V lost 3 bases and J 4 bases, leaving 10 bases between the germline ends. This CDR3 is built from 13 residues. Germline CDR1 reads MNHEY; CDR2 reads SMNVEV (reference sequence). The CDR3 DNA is TGTGCCAGCAGTTTTAACATAGGGTACGAGCAGTACTTC. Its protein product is CASSFNIGYEQYF.

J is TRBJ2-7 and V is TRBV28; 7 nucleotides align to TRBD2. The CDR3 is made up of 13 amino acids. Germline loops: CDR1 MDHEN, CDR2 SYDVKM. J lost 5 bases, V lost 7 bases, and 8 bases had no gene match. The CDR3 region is CASTPGGRHEQYF. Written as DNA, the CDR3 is TGTGCCAGCACGCCGGGCGGGAGACACGAGCAGTACTTC.

Written as DNA, the CDR3 is TGTGCCATCAGTGAGGGCGGGAGTCCGTGGTATGAGCAGTTCTTC. Residues: CAISEGGSPWYEQFF. The V and J genes are TRBV10-3 and TRBJ2-1, with 7 positions matching TRBD2. From germline, CDR1 is ENHRY and CDR2 SYGVKD. Unmatched junction bases numbered 9, after V lost 2 bases and J lost 8 bases. CDR3 length: 15 amino acids.

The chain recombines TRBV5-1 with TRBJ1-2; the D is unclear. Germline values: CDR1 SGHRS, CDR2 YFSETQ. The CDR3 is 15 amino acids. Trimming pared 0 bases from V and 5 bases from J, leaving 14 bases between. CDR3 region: CASSLAGLELYGYTF. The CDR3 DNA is TGCGCCAGCAGCTTGGCCGGACTAGAACTATATGGCTACACCTTC.

This CDR3 is CASSPWTRRETQYF. The CDR3 nucleotides read TGTGCCAGCAGCCCTTGGACTAGGAGGGAGACCCAGTACTTC. The V gene is TRBV7-9, the J gene TRBJ2-5; 7 bases fit TRBD2. CDR3 length: 14 residues. Germline CDR1 SEHNR, CDR2 FQNEAQ (reference sequence). J gave up 5 bases and V 5 bases, and 8 bases lay outside the gene matches.

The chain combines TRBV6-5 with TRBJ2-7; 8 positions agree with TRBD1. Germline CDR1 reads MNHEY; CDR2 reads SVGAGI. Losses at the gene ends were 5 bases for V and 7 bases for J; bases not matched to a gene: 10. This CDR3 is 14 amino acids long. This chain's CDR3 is CASSPRQGPGEQYF. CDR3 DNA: TGTGCCAGCAGTCCGCGACAGGGGCCGGGGGAGCAGTACTTC.

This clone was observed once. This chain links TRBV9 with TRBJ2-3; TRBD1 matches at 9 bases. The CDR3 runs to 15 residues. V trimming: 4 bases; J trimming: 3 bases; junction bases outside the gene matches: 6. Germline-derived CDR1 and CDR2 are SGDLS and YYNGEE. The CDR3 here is CASSPGGTGTDTQYF. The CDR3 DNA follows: TGTGCCAGCAGCCCAGGGGGGACAGGGACAGATACGCAGTATTTT.

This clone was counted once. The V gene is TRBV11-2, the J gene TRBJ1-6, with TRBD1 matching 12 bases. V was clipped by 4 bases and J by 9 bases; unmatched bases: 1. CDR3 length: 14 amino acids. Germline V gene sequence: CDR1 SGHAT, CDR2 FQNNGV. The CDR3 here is CASSWGQGASPLHF. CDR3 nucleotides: TGTGCCAGCAGCTGGGGACAGGGGGCTTCACCCCTCCACTTT.

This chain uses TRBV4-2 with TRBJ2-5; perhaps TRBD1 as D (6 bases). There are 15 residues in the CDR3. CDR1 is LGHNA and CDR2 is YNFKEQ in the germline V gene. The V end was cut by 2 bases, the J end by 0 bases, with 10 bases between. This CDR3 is CASSQNSGDQETQYF. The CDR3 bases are TGTGCCAGCAGCCAAAATTCAGGGGACCAAGAGACCCAGTACTTC.

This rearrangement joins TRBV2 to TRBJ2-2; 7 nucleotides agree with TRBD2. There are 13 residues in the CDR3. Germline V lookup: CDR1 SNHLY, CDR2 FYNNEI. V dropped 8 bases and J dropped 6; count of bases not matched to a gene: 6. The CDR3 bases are TGTGCCAGCGTCTGGGAGGGACCCGGGGAGCTGTTTTTT. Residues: CASVWEGPGELFF.

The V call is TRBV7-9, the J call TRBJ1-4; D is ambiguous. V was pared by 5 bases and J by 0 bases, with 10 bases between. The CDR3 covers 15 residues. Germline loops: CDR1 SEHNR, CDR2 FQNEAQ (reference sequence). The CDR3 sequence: CASSARGATNEKLFF. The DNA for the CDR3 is TGTGCCAGCAGCGCCCGGGGTGCAACTAATGAAAAACTGTTTTTT.

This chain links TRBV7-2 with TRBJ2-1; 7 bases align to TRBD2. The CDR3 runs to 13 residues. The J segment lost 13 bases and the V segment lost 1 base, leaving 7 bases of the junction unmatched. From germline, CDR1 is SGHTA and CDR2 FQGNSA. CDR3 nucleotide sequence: TGTGCCAGCAGCTTAGGAAAAGGGACTACTCAGTTCTTC. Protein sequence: CASSLGKGTTQFF. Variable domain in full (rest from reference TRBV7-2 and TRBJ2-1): GAGVSQSPSNKVTEKGKDVELRCDPISGHTALYWYRQSLGQGLEFLIYFQGNSAPDKSGLPSDRFSAERTGGSVSTLTIQRTQQEDSAVYLCASSLGKGTTQFFGPGTRLTVL.

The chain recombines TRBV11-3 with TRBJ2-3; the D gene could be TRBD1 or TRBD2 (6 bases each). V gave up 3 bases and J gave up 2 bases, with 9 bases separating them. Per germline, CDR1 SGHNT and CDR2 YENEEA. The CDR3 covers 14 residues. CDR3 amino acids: CASSFRGLTDTQYF. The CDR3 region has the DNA TGTGCCAGCAGCTTCCGGGGGCTCACAGATACGCAGTATTTT.

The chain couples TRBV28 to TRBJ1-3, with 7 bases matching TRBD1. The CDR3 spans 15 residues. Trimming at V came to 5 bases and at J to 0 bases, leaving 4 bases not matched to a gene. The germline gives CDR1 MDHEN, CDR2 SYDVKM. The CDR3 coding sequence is TGTGCCAGCAGTGTCACAGGGGACTCTGGAAACACCATATATTTT. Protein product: CASSVTGDSGNTIYF. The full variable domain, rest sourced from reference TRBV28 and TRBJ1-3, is DVKVTQSSRYLVKRTGEKVFLECVQDMDHENMFWYRQDPGLGLRLIYFSYDVKMKEKGDIPEGYSVSREKKERFSLILESASTNQTSMYLCASSVTGDSGNTIYFGEGSWLTVV.

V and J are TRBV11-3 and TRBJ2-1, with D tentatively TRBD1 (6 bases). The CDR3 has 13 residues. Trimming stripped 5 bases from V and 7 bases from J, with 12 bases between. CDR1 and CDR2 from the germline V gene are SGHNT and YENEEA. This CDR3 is CASSRQEVNEQFF. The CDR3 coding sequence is TGTGCCAGCAGCCGACAGGAGGTAAATGAGCAGTTCTTC.

The CDR3, as DNA: TGTGCCAGCAGCTTGGCAGGGGGAGACGAGCAGTACTTC. It encodes CASSLAGGDEQYF. The chain is built from TRBV5-4 and TRBJ2-7; 7 bases fit TRBD1. V lost 0 bases and J lost 5; bases outside the gene matches: 2. In germline, CDR1 is SGHNT, CDR2 YYREEE (reference sequence). The CDR3 covers 13 residues.

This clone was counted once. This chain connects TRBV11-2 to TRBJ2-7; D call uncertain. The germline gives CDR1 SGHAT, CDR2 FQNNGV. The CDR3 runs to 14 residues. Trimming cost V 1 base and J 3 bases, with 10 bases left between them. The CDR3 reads CASSLGAQYYEQYF. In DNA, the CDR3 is TGTGCCAGCAGCTTAGGGGCACAGTACTACGAGCAGTACTTC.

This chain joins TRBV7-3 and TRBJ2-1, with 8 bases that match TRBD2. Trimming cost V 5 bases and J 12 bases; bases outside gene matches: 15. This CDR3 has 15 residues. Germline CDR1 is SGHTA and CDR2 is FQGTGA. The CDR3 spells CASSPTGGHGIGQFF. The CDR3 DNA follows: TGTGCCAGCAGCCCTACGGGAGGGCACGGTATTGGGCAGTTCTTC.

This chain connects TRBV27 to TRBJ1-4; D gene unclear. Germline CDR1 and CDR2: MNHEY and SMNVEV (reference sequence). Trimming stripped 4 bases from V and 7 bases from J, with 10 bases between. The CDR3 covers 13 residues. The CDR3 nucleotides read TGTGCCAGCAGTTGGTCCCGGGCTGAAAAACTGTTTTTT. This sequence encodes CASSWSRAEKLFF.